These 5 T cell receptor beta chains came from one sample sequenced in a study of OX40 agonist ivuxolimab in advanced cancers. This table comes from immunoSEQ multiplex PCR, and its TCRdb copy is limited to in-frame clones, with some not included. The table includes over 70,000 clones, 85% to 90% detected once. The source material was CD4+ or CD8+ T cells sorted from blood, sampled in a trial of the OX40 agonist ivuxolimab. The source is an adult with an advanced solid tumor such as melanoma, head and neck, liver or kidney cancer.

The gene calls are TRBV19 and TRBJ1-1; a possible D gene is TRBD1 (6 bases). V was clipped by 5 bases and J by 0 bases, with 10 bases between them. CDR3 length equals 14 residues. Germline lookup yields CDR1 LNHDA and CDR2 SQIVND (reference sequence). CDR3 sequence: CASSLQGLNTEAFF. The CDR3 DNA is TGTGCCAGTAGTTTACAGGGTTTGAACACTGAAGCTTTCTTT. Filled out from reference TRBV19 and TRBJ1-1, the complete variable domain reads DGGITQSPKYLFRKEGQNVTLSCEQNLNHDAMYWYRQDPGQGLRLIYYSQIVNDFQKGDIAEGYSVSREKKESFPLTVTSAQKNPTAFYLCASSLQGLNTEAFFGQGTRLTVV.

This chain uses TRBV5-1 with TRBJ1-6; maybe TRBD1 (6 bases). The CDR3 has 17 residues. The V and J ends lost 4 bases and 10 bases respectively, with 24 bases between them. Germline CDR1 SGHRS, CDR2 YFSETQ. The CDR3 nucleotides are TGCGCCAGCAGCCTAAGTGAGGGGGGCGGAAGGTTATCACCCCTCCACTTT. Residues: CASSLSEGGGRLSPLHF.

This clone was observed a handful of times. The chain carries TRBV2 and TRBJ2-7; the match to TRBD2 covers 9 bases. The V and J ends lost 10 bases and 7 bases, in that order; junction bases with no gene match: 14. The germline CDR1 and CDR2 sequences are SNHLY and FYNNEI. The CDR3 is made up of 14 amino acids. In nucleotides, the CDR3 is TGTGCCATCAAGGGAGTTAGCGGGAGTGGGGAGCAGTACTTC. Residues: CAIKGVSGSGEQYF.

The chain recombines TRBV18 with TRBJ1-1; D unresolved. CDR3 length: 15 residues. Germline loops: CDR1 KGHSH, CDR2 LQKENI. V was clipped by 3 bases and J by 8 bases, with 19 bases between them. The CDR3 here is CASSPLEGSPAEAFF. DNA of the CDR3: TGTGCCAGCTCACCCTTGGAGGGCTCTCCGGCCGAAGCTTTCTTT.

This clone was recorded once. The chain carries TRBV28 and TRBJ1-6; D unclear. In germline, CDR1 is MDHEN, CDR2 SYDVKM. V was shortened by 3 bases and J by 3 bases, with 6 bases between the two germline ends. This CDR3 spans 14 amino acids. CDR3 coding DNA: TGTGCCAGCAGTTTTACGGGCTATAATTCACCCCTCCACTTT. Encoded protein: CASSFTGYNSPLHF.